This T cell receptor (beta chain) was captured in a study of T cells in Graves' hyperthyroidism and ophthalmopathy. Study background: Before treatment of any kind, peripheral blood was taken at initial diagnosis. The study, taken as a whole, reports: Ophthalmopathy was model-predicted a median about six months pre-onset.

Concerning this clonotype itself: The antigen is not known.

The CDR3 regions of TCR beta were amplified from RNA transcripts. The study used the HTBI primer set for a first-round RT-PCR of the TCR CDR3. TCRdb used MiXCR to reprocess the multiplex PCR reads, holding one entry per CDR3 protein. There are 350,000 or so distinct CDR3 sequences in the sample; around 18% occur only once, and less than 20% lies in the top ten. Lactation, pregnancy, other autoimmune disease or uncontrolled infection led to exclusion of patients. Thyroid ultrasound, orbital computed tomography, clinical symptoms, and serum thyroxine and TRAb underpinned diagnoses. The ends lost 5 bases at V and 0 bases at J; junction bases unmatched: 5. Germline V CDR1 and CDR2: GTSNPN, SVGIG (reference sequence). The CDR3 contains 14 residues.

Sample: blood. The sequence derives from a woman in her forties with Graves' ophthalmopathy. The chain combines TRBV30 with TRBJ1-1, with TRBD1 matching over 8 bases. This CDR3 is CAWRGQGMNTEAFF. CDR3 in DNA: TGTGCCTGGCGAGGACAGGGAATGAACACTGAAGCTTTCTTT.